The rows below give T cell receptor beta chains drawn from one sample of a study of shared T cell receptors in the human thymus. Sequencing used immunoSEQ multiplex PCR; TCRdb keeps in-frame clones, though not all of them. The top ten clones hold over 0.008% of a sample with about 660,000 clones, approximately 89% of them seen once. These records were also assigned to another study, of human thymus T cells.

The sample was thymocytes. The receptors stem from a boy in the first two years of life with a congenital heart defect. Both conserved end residues are part of each CDR3. Each record gives: D gene, clone size, J gene, V gene, CDR3 DNA, CDR3 protein. The D gene is left open where the match is weak. Clone sizes are given selectively: once, few, many, or a class where the clone is expanded.

. . TRBJ2-3 TRBV29-1 TGCAGCGTATTCCCGATAATTAGTCCAGATACGCAGTATTTT CSVFPIISPDTQYF
TRBD1 . TRBJ1-6 TRBV5-1 TGCGCCAGCAGCAACGGACAGGGAGGTTCACCCCTCCACTTT CASSNGQGGSPLHF
TRBD2 . TRBJ2-7 TRBV10-2 TGCGCCAGCAGCGACTCCGGGACTAGCTTGGCCTACGAGCAGTACTTC CASSDSGTSLAYEQYF
TRBD1 . TRBJ2-7 TRBV10-3 TGTGCCATCAGTGAACAGGGGGCGACCCAAACATCCTACGAGCAGTACTTC CAISEQGATQTSYEQYF
TRBD1 . TRBJ2-5 TRBV7-7 TGTGCCAGCAGCTTAAGGGGGCTGAGGGAGACCCAGTACTTC CASSLRGLRETQYF
TRBD1 . TRBJ2-7 TRBV6-5 TGTGCCAGCAGCTGGGGGGGACAGGGGGCCCACGAGCAGTACTTC CASSWGGQGAHEQYF
TRBD1 . TRBJ2-3 TRBV6-4 TGTGCCAGCAGCCTCCAGGGGGCTGATACAGATACGCAGTATTTT CASSLQGADTDTQYF
TRBD2 once TRBJ2-1 TRBV19 TGTGCCAGTAGTGGGGGTAGCGGGGACTTAAGCTCCTACAATGAGCAGTTCTTC CASSGGSGDLSSYNEQFF
. . TRBJ2-7 TRBV15 TGTGCCACCAGCAGAGAACGGGGAACCAGGAGCTCCTACGAGCAGTACTTC CATSRERGTRSSYEQYF
. once TRBJ1-4 TRBV29-1 TGCAGCGTTGAACCAAATGCAACTAATGAAAAACTGTTTTTT CSVEPNATNEKLFF
TRBD1 . TRBJ2-1 TRBV5-4 TGTGCCAGCAGCCGAAAACAGGGGCCCTACAATGAGCAGTTCTTC CASSRKQGPYNEQFF
. . TRBJ2-1 TRBV4-2 TGTGCCAGCAGCCAGAGCGGCCCTGAGCAGTTCTTC CASSQSGPEQFF
TRBD1 . TRBJ1-1 TRBV5-6 TGTGCCAGCAGCTTCCACGGGGGACAGGGGCGGACTGAAGCTTTCTTT CASSFHGGQGRTEAFF
. . TRBJ2-7 TRBV9 TGTGCCAGCAGTCTTACAGGAGACCCACTCCTATACGAGCAGTACTTC CASSLTGDPLLYEQYF
TRBD1 . TRBJ1-2 TRBV28 TGTGCCAGCACCTCCGGGACAGGGGGCTTTGGCTACACCTTC CASTSGTGGFGYTF
. . TRBJ2-3 TRBV5-6 TGTGCCAGCAGCTCTTCTAGCACAGATACGCAGTATTTT CASSSSSTDTQYF
. . TRBJ2-1 TRBV5-1 TGCGCCAGCAGTACGCCCCGGGACTCGCCCTTCAATGAGCAGTTCTTC CASSTPRDSPFNEQFF
. . TRBJ2-4 TRBV29-1 TGCAGCGTTTCATTCGGCAGGGGAAGACCCGTAGCCAAAAACATTCAGTACTTC CSVSFGRGRPVAKNIQYF
. . TRBJ2-7 TRBV5-5 TGTGCCAGCAGCTTGCGGGACAAGGGGGACAACGAGCAGTACTTC CASSLRDKGDNEQYF
. . TRBJ2-7 TRBV9 TGTGCCAGCAGCGTAGGCCCCCCAGCCTACGAGCAGTACTTC CASSVGPPAYEQYF
TRBD1 . TRBJ2-7 TRBV7-9 TGTGTCAGCAGCTTAAAAGGGACAGGCGGAACCTACGAGCAGTACTTC CVSSLKGTGGTYEQYF
TRBD2 . TRBJ2-3 TRBV5-1 TGCGCCAGCAGCGCGGGACTAGCGGGAGGGAACGCAGATACGCAGTATTTT CASSAGLAGGNADTQYF
TRBD1 . TRBJ2-5 TRBV19 TGTGCCAGTAGTATTAGGGACGTGGGACAGGGAAAATTTGAGACCCAGTACTTC CASSIRDVGQGKFETQYF
. once TRBJ1-6 TRBV6-5 TGTGCCAGCATCTCATCGAGGAGGGTGAATTCCCCCCTCCACTTT CASISSRRVNSPLHF
TRBD1 . TRBJ1-1 TRBV5-1 TGCGCCAGCAGCTTGGCCGACAGGGGGGCTGAAGCTTTCTTT CASSLADRGAEAFF
. . TRBJ2-5 TRBV7-6 TGTGCCAGCAGCTTAGTCAGGGGATTGAGAGAGACCCAGTACTTC CASSLVRGLRETQYF
TRBD1 . TRBJ2-2 TRBV6-6 TGTGCCAGCAGGGACGACAGGGGGGAAAACACCGGGGAGCTGTTTTTT CASRDDRGENTGELFF
. . TRBJ2-1 TRBV4-3 TGCGCCAGCAGCCAAGATTCGTCGGCGAGGGAGTTCTTC CASSQDSSAREFF
. few TRBJ1-2 TRBV5-4 TGTGCCAGCAGCTTGGACGGCTGGCGGGGGTTGATACTTGGCTACACCTTC CASSLDGWRGLILGYTF
. . TRBJ2-3 TRBV19 TGTGCCAGTAGCCTACAGGGACGGAGTCGCGGAACAGATACGCAGTATTTT CASSLQGRSRGTDTQYF
TRBD1 . TRBJ2-2 TRBV12-5 TGTGCTAGTGGCCCCCGGGACAGGGGGCCCGGGGAGCTGTTTTTT CASGPRDRGPGELFF
TRBD1 . TRBJ1-2 TRBV2 TGTGCCAGCAGCCCCTTAGGACAGGGGATGAGTAACTATGGCTACACCTTC CASSPLGQGMSNYGYTF
. . TRBJ1-1 TRBV6-6 TGTGCCAGCAGTTACCCGAGACAGGATTTGAACACTGAAGCTTTCTTT CASSYPRQDLNTEAFF
TRBD1 few TRBJ1-1 TRBV5-1 TGCGCCAGCAGTCCCTACCGACAGGGAATGAACACTGAAGCTTTCTTT CASSPYRQGMNTEAFF
. once TRBJ2-2 TRBV28 TGTGCCAGCAGTTTTCCCCCGGCAGGGACAATAGTGAACACCGGGGAGCTGTTTTTT CASSFPPAGTIVNTGELFF
. . TRBJ2-3 TRBV28 TGTGCCAGCAGACTACAACATAGCACAGATACGCAGTATTTT CASRLQHSTDTQYF
. . TRBJ1-2 TRBV2 TGTGCCAGCAGTGAAGCGCTTAAGGGAGTTGCGTTCTATCGCTACACCTTC CASSEALKGVAFYRYTF
TRBD1 . TRBJ2-1 TRBV6-5 TGTGCCAGCAGTTTGGGACAGCGAGCCCCTTGGAATGAGCAGTTCTTC CASSLGQRAPWNEQFF
. . TRBJ2-5 TRBV5-1 TGCGCCAGCAGCTTGCCGGGACACGTCCAAGAGACCCAGTACTTC CASSLPGHVQETQYF
TRBD1 . TRBJ2-2 TRBV27 TGTGCCAGCAGTTCTACCCAGGGGGCCCCTTCGAACACCGGGGAGCTGTTTTTT CASSSTQGAPSNTGELFF
TRBD2 . TRBJ2-2 TRBV9 TGTGCCAGCAGTCCTTCCGGGACTAGCGGGAGAGGTAGTAAAGCCGGGGAGCTGTTTTTT CASSPSGTSGRGSKAGELFF
TRBD2 once TRBJ2-1 TRBV28 TGTGCCAGCAGTCCGAAGGTTTTGCGGGAGGGCCGTGATGAGCAGTTCTTC CASSPKVLREGRDEQFF
TRBD2 . TRBJ2-1 TRBV25-1 TGTGCCAGCAGACCCCGGACCGGGACTAGGTCAAATGAGCAGTTCTTC CASRPRTGTRSNEQFF
. few TRBJ2-3 TRBV29-1 TGCAGCGTTGAAGAGAGGTCACCTCCTAATACGCAGTATTTT CSVEERSPPNTQYF
. few TRBJ2-1 TRBV23-1 TGCGCCACAAACAATGAGCAGTTCTTC CATNNEQFF
TRBD2 . TRBJ2-1 TRBV7-2 TGTGCCAGCAGCTTTCGGGGGGGGTCGAATGAGCAGTTCTTC CASSFRGGSNEQFF
. few TRBJ2-7 TRBV4-3 TGCGCCAGCAGCCAAGATGTAGAAAGGGGCTCCTACGAGCAGTACTTC CASSQDVERGSYEQYF
. . TRBJ1-4 TRBV28 TGTGCCAGCAGCCCCCGGGGTCAGAGTAATGAAAAACTGTTTTTT CASSPRGQSNEKLFF
TRBD1 once TRBJ2-1 TRBV5-1 TGCGCCAGCAGCTTGGAATTAGGGACAGGGGACAATGAGCAGTTCTTC CASSLELGTGDNEQFF
TRBD1 . TRBJ2-1 TRBV27 TGTGCCAGCAGTCTACATCTAGTGGGACAGGGGTGTGAGCAGTTCTTC CASSLHLVGQGCEQFF
. . TRBJ2-1 TRBV6-4 TGTGCCAGCAGTGACTCTAGTAGTGAGCAGTTCTTC CASSDSSSEQFF
TRBD2 . TRBJ2-2 TRBV5-1 TGCGCCAGCAGCTCGACCTCTAGCGGGGGGAACACCGGGGAGCTGTTTTTT CASSSTSSGGNTGELFF
TRBD1 . TRBJ2-6 TRBV19 TGTGCCAGTAGTAGACAGGGGGTATGCTCTGGGGCCAACGTCCTGACTTTC CASSRQGVCSGANVLTF
TRBD1 . TRBJ2-7 TRBV10-3 TGTGCCATCAGCCGGGACAGGGGGCTTTACGAGCAGTACTTC CAISRDRGLYEQYF
TRBD1 . TRBJ2-1 TRBV28 TGTGCCAGCACGAGGGACAGGGGCTACAATGAGCAGTTCTTC CASTRDRGYNEQFF